Detailed here is one T cell receptor beta chain. This entry is derived from a study of technical replicates of blood from a handful of donors. Between the trimmed V and J ends, which lost 6 bases and 3 bases, there was a span of 14 bases. The CDR3 spans 14 residues. Germline V gene lookup returns CDR1 MNHEY and CDR2 SVGAGI. Assay used: immunoSEQ multiplex PCR; TCRdb lists only in-frame clones, some missing. The sample holds 98,000 or so clones, nearly 97% seen once. The V and J genes are TRBV6-5 and TRBJ1-1; tentatively, D is TRBD1 (6 bases). Sequencing was carried out using T cells isolated from PBMCs. The source is a human donor in good health. CDR3: CASRNRVGDTEAFF. CDR3 sequence (DNA): TGTGCCAGCAGAAACAGGGTGGGGGACACTGAAGCTTTCTTT.